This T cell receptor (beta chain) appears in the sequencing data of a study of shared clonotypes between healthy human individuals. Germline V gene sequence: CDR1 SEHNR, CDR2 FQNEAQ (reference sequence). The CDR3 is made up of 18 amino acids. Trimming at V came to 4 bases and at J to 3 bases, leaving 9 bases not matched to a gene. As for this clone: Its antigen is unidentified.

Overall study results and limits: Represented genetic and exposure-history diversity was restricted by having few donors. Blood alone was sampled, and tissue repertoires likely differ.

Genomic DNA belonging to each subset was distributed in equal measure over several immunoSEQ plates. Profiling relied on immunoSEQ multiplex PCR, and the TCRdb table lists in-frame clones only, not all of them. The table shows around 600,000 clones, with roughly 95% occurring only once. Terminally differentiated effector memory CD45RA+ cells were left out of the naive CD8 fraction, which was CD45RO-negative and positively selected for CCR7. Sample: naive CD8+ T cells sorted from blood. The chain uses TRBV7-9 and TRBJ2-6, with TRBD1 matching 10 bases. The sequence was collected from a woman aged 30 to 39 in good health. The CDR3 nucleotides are TGTGCCAGCAGCTCCTCGTACGGGGACAGGGGTGGGGCCAACGTCCTGACTTTC. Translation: CASSSSYGDRGGANVLTF.